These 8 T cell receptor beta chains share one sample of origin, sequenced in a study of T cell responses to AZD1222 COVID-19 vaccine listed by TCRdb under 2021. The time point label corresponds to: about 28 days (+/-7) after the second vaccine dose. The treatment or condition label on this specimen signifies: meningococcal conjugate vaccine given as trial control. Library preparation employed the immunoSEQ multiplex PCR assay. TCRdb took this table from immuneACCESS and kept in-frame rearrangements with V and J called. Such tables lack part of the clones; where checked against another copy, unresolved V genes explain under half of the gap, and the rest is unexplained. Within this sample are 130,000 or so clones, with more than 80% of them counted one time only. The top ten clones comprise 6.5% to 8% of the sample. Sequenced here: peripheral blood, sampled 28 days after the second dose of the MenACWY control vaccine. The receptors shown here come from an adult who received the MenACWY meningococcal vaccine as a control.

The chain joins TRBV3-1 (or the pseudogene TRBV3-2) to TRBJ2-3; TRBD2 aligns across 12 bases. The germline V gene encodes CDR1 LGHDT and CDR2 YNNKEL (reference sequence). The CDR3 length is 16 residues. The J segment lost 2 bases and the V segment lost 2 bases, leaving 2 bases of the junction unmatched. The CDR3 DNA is TGTGCCAGCAGCCAACGACTAGCGGGAGTCACAGATACGCAGTATTTT. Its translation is CASSQRLAGVTDTQYF.

The CDR3 here is CATSDADRGRGGELFF. Here the CDR3 DNA reads TGTGCCACCAGTGATGCGGACAGGGGGCGAGGCGGGGAGCTGTTTTTT. The chain carries TRBV24-1 and TRBJ2-2, with TRBD1 matching 11 bases. The junction had 6 bases not matched to a gene; V was cut back by 3 bases and J by 7 bases. The CDR3 has 16 residues. From germline, CDR1 is KGHDR and CDR2 SFDVKD.

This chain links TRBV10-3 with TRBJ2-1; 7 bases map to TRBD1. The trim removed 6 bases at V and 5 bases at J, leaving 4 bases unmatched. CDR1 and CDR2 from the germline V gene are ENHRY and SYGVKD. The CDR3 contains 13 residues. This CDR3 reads CAIRGQPDNEQFF. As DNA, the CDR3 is TGTGCCATCAGGGGACAGCCAGACAATGAGCAGTTCTTC.

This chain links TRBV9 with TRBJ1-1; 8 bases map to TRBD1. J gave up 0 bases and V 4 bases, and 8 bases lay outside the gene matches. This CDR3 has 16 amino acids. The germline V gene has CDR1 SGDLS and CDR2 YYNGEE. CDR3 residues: CASSPGAGGLNTEAFF. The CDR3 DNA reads TGTGCCAGCAGCCCCGGGGCAGGGGGCTTGAACACTGAAGCTTTCTTT. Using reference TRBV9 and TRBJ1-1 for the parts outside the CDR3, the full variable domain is DSGVTQTPKHLITATGQRVTLRCSPRSGDLSVYWYQQSLDQGLQFLIQYYNGEERAKGNILERFSAQQFPDLHSELNLSSLELGDSALYFCASSPGAGGLNTEAFFGQGTRLTVV.

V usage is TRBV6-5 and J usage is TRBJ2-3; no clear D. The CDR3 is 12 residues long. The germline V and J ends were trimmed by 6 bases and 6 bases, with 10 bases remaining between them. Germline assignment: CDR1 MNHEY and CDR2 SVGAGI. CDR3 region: CASSLDDDTQYF. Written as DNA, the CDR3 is TGTGCCAGCAGCTTGGACGATGATACGCAGTATTTT.

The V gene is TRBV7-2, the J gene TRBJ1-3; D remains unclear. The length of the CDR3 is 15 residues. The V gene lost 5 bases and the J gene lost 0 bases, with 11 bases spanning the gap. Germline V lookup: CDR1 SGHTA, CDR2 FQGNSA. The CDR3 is CASSQFIGSGNTIYF. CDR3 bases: TGTGCCAGCAGCCAATTTATTGGCTCTGGAAACACCATATATTTT. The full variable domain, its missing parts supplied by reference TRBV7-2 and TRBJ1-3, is GAGVSQSPSNKVTEKGKDVELRCDPISGHTALYWYRQSLGQGLEFLIYFQGNSAPDKSGLPSDRFSAERTGGSVSTLTIQRTQQEDSAVYLCASSQFIGSGNTIYFGEGSWLTVV.

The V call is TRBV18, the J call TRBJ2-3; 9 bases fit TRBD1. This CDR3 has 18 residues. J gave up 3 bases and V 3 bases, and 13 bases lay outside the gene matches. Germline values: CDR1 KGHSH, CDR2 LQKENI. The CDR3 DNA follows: TGTGCCAGCTCACCGATCTGGACAGGGGAACCCTTGACAGATACGCAGTATTTT. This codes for CASSPIWTGEPLTDTQYF.

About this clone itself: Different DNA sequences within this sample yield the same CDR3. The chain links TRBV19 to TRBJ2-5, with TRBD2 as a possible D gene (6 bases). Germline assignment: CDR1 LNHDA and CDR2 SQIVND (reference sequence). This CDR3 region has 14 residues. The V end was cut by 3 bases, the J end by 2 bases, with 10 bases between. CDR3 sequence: CASSIGGGQETQYF. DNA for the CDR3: TGTGCCAGTAGTATTGGGGGAGGTCAAGAGACCCAGTACTTC.